A selection of T cell receptor beta chains follows, all from one sample in a study of regulatory T cells in long-lasting Graves disease. TCRdb recomputed calls from the multiplex PCR reads with MiXCR, one row per CDR3 protein. The sample shows about 530,000 distinct CDR3 sequences, 15% to 20% of them seen only once. Separately, the same data were catalogued under a study of T cells in Graves' hyperthyroidism and ophthalmopathy.

Sequencing used peripheral blood mononuclear cells (PBMCs), obtained at new diagnosis, from a patient treated with antithyroid drugs. The receptors here all came from a woman aged 35-65 years with Graves disease. Each CDR3 is given with its conserved first and last residue. The D gene is left open where the match is weak. Size values are once, few and many counts, or a class for expanded clones, and some rows have none.

V gene	clone size	D gene	J gene	CDR3 protein	CDR3 DNA
TRBV20-1	many	TRBD1	TRBJ1-5	CSAPGTGVNNQPQHF	TGCAGTGCCCCCGGGACAGGGGTTAACAATCAGCCCCAGCATTTT
TRBV15	many	-	TRBJ2-3	CATSNLGWGGGTDTQYF	TGTGCCACCAGCAATTTGGGCTGGGGGGGCGGAACAGATACGCAGTATTTT
TRBV7-2	many	-	TRBJ1-5	CASSFFGGNQPQHF	TGTGCCAGCAGCTTTTTCGGGGGGAATCAGCCCCAGCATTTT
TRBV12-3/TRBV12-4	many	-	TRBJ2-4	CAASFGGIAKNIQYF	TGTGCCGCTTCCTTTGGGGGCATAGCCAAAAACATTCAGTACTTC
TRBV19	few	TRBD1	TRBJ1-6	CASRRTGQNSPLHF	TGTGCCAGTAGGCGGACAGGTCAGAACTCACCCCTCCACTTT
TRBV4-1	-	-	TRBJ1-1	CASSQDQNSLRTAFF	TGCGCCAGCAGCCAAGATCAGAACAGTTTGCGGACGGCTTTCTTT
TRBV2	many	TRBD2	TRBJ2-2	CASSGTSGLNTGELFF	TGTGCCAGCAGTGGTACTAGCGGGCTAAACACCGGGGAGCTGTTTTTT
TRBV6-1	many	TRBD2	TRBJ2-5	CASSEASGGTSGGLSYF	TGTGCCAGCAGTGAAGCTTCCGGGGGGACTAGCGGGGGCCTAAGCTACTTC
TRBV4-1	-	-	TRBJ2-2	CASTQRGTSTGELFF	TGCGCCAGCACCCAGCGCGGGACTTCAACCGGGGAGCTGTTTTTT
TRBV29-1	few	-	TRBJ2-2	CSGTTGAGELFF	TGCAGCGGGACGACGGGGGCCGGGGAGCTGTTTTTT
TRBV7-9	-	-	TRBJ2-1	CASSPNGLTYNEQFF	TGTGCCAGCAGCCCCAACGGCCTTACTTACAATGAGCAGTTCTTC
TRBV5-1	many	-	TRBJ2-7	CASSLLTAGAVEQYF	TGCGCCAGCAGCCTTCTCACCGCGGGGGCCGTCGAGCAGTACTTC
TRBV12-3/TRBV12-4	many	-	TRBJ1-2	CASSFGGRVTGYTF	TGTGCCAGCAGTTTTGGGGGTAGGGTTACGGGCTACACCTTC
TRBV18	many	-	TRBJ1-2	CASSPQRQGYGYTF	TGTGCCAGCTCACCACAACGGCAGGGTTATGGCTACACCTTC
TRBV2	few	TRBD1	TRBJ1-1	CASRPPGQGAAEAFF	TGTGCCAGCAGACCCCCGGGACAGGGGGCGGCTGAAGCTTTCTTT